These 22 T cell receptor beta chains were all obtained from the same sample, sequenced in a study of CD4 T cells in relation to SARS-CoV-2 and coronaviruses (dated by TCRdb to the early 2020s). CD4+ T cells from unexposed donors were collected before the COVID-19 pandemic (2011-2018). After less than 13 days of culture, CD4+ T cells were isolated with the EasySep CD4+ T cell isolation kit. Their antigen targets remain unknown. Libraries were constructed by the immunoSEQ multiplex PCR assay. TCRdb limited this immuneACCESS table to in-frame rearrangements with V and J called. A share of clones is missing; checked studies link under half to unresolved V genes, and the rest is unexplained. This sample comprises almost 20,000 clones, around 80% of them detected only once. Clones ranked in the top ten supply about 11% of the sample. Sample: CD4+ T cells from PBMCs, cultured in vitro. These receptors originate from a human donor in good health.

The gene calls are TRBV4-3 and TRBJ1-6; no firm D call. The V end was cut by 5 bases, the J end by 5 bases, with 13 bases between. The germline V gene has CDR1 LGHNA and CDR2 YSLEER. The CDR3 contains 15 residues. The CDR3 sequence: CASSEEPTDNSPLHF. The CDR3 coding sequence is TGCGCCAGCAGCGAGGAGCCGACTGATAATTCACCCCTCCACTTT.

V gene TRBV3-1 (or the pseudogene TRBV3-2) combines with J gene TRBJ2-4; 10 positions agree with TRBD2. The CDR3 consists of 14 residues. The V and J ends lost 5 bases and 8 bases, in that order; junction bases with no gene match: 6. Germline CDR1 is LGHDT and CDR2 is YNNKEL (reference sequence). CDR3 sequence (DNA): TGTGCCAGCAGCGGCAGCGGGGGGGCCGACATTCAGTACTTC. This codes for CASSGSGGADIQYF.

By sample fraction, this clone is medium-sized. This rearrangement joins TRBV4-1 to TRBJ2-6, with D perhaps TRBD1 (6 bases). V was cut by 0 bases and J by 0 bases, with 12 bases left in between. This CDR3 has 18 amino acids. From germline, CDR1 is MGHRA and CDR2 YSYEKL. CDR3 sequence (DNA): TGCGCCAGCAGCCAAGATGGGGGCCCGGGCTCTGGGGCCAACGTCCTGACTTTC. Residues: CASSQDGGPGSGANVLTF.

J is TRBJ2-5 and V is TRBV6-1, with 10 positions matching TRBD2. CDR3 length equals 16 residues. Germline CDR1 reads MNHNS; CDR2 reads SASEGT. Trimming took 6 bases from V and 1 from J; bases not matched to a gene: 8. CDR3 amino acids: CASRETSGVLQETQYF. CDR3 nucleotides: TGTGCCAGCAGGGAAACTAGCGGGGTCCTCCAAGAGACCCAGTACTTC.

This clone turned up a few times. The V call is TRBV9, the J call TRBJ1-6, with 8 bases aligning to TRBD1. The CDR3 has 15 amino acids. Germline trimming cut 3 bases from V and 6 bases from J; bases unmatched to any gene: 5. The germline V gene has CDR1 SGDLS and CDR2 YYNGEE. CDR3 DNA sequence: TGTGCCAGCAGCGAAAGGACAGGGTTTAATTCACCCCTCCACTTT. Protein: CASSERTGFNSPLHF.

This clone was detected only a few times. The J gene is TRBJ2-6, the V gene TRBV4-1; no firm D call. This CDR3 spans 14 amino acids. V shed 0 bases and J shed 5 bases, with 5 bases lying between them. Germline CDR1 and CDR2: MGHRA and YSYEKL. The CDR3: CASSQEGRANVLTF. The CDR3 DNA reads TGCGCCAGCAGCCAAGAGGGCAGGGCCAACGTCCTGACTTTC.

The V gene is TRBV7-3, the J gene TRBJ1-1; no clear D. Trimming cost V 4 bases and J 3 bases, with 9 bases left between them. CDR1 and CDR2 from the germline V gene are SGHTA and FQGTGA. The CDR3 contains 13 residues. In nucleotides, the CDR3 is TGTGCCAGCAGCTCCCTTGGGGACACTGAAGCTTTCTTT. Amino acids: CASSSLGDTEAFF.

Here the CDR3 reads CASSIDPNYGYTF. CDR3 nucleotides: TGTGCCAGTAGTATAGACCCTAACTATGGCTACACCTTC. The chain joins TRBV19 to TRBJ1-2; D ambiguous. The CDR3 has 13 amino acids. The V end lost 0 bases, the J end lost 0 bases, and 2 bases lay between the germline ends. CDR1 is LNHDA, CDR2 SQIVND, per germline (reference sequence).

The chain uses TRBV7-8 and TRBJ1-5; 7 bases fit TRBD1. J was trimmed by 5 bases and V by 2 bases; bases with no gene match: 9. The germline V gene encodes CDR1 SGHVS and CDR2 FQNEAQ. The CDR3 spans 16 residues. CDR3 nucleotide sequence: TGTGCCAGCAGCTTACTAACACAGGGGTCCGATCAGCCCCAGCATTTT. This codes for CASSLLTQGSDQPQHF.

This chain joins TRBV7-8 and TRBJ1-2, with D maybe TRBD1 (6 bases). V was pared by 4 bases and J by 4 bases, with 13 bases between. Germline assignment: CDR1 SGHVS and CDR2 FQNEAQ. The CDR3 consists of 14 residues. The CDR3 DNA sequence: TGTGCCAGCAGCTCCACGGGGGGCGCCTATGGCTACACCTTC. As protein: CASSSTGGAYGYTF.

The chain uses TRBV5-1 and TRBJ1-6; D not certain. V lost 0 bases and J lost 7, with 5 bases in between. Germline V CDR1 and CDR2: SGHRS, YFSETQ. The CDR3 has 13 amino acids. CDR3 amino acids: CASSLERNSPLHF. The CDR3 DNA reads as TGCGCCAGCAGCTTGGAGAGGAATTCACCCCTCCACTTT.

This chain uses TRBV6-6 with TRBJ1-5, with D maybe TRBD1 (5 bases). V lost 0 bases and J 7 bases, leaving 10 bases between the germline ends. Germline V lookup: CDR1 MNHNY, CDR2 SVGAGI (reference sequence). The CDR3 spans 14 residues. Here the CDR3 DNA reads TGTGCCAGCAGTTACTCGGAGGGGTTGCAGCCCCAGCATTTT. It is translated as CASSYSEGLQPQHF.

CDR3 sequence reads: CSVEPRALAGGPTDTQYF. CDR3 DNA: TGCAGCGTTGAACCGAGGGCCCTAGCGGGAGGTCCCACAGATACGCAGTATTTT. V usage is TRBV29-1 and J usage is TRBJ2-3, with TRBD2 matching 11 bases. This CDR3 region has 18 residues. V gave up 2 bases and J gave up 2 bases; unmatched junction bases: 12. The germline V gene encodes CDR1 SQVTM and CDR2 ANQGSEA.

The chain combines TRBV6-5 with TRBJ1-3, with D uncertain. The CDR3 loop spans 14 amino acids. The germline V gene encodes CDR1 MNHEY and CDR2 SVGAGI. V was shortened by 10 bases and J by 4 bases, with 17 bases between the two germline ends. The CDR3: CATSLGTDGNTIYF. The CDR3 bases are TGTGCCACCTCGTTGGGAACGGACGGAAACACCATATATTTT.

The chain uses TRBV10-3 and TRBJ1-4; D remains ambiguous. This CDR3 is built from 13 residues. The germline V and J ends were trimmed by 1 base and 8 bases, with 8 bases remaining between them. Germline V CDR1 and CDR2: ENHRY, SYGVKD. Here the CDR3 reads CAISEFSDEKLFF. Here the CDR3 DNA reads TGTGCCATCAGTGAGTTTTCAGACGAAAAACTGTTTTTT.

The V call is TRBV7-6, the J call TRBJ2-3; 8 bases align to TRBD1. V lost 4 bases to trimming and J lost 4 bases; unmatched junction nucleotides: 13. Germline V gene sequence: CDR1 SGHVS, CDR2 FNYEAQ. The CDR3 length is 17 residues. The CDR3 spells CASSYYRRTGRSDTQYF. DNA of the CDR3: TGTGCCAGCAGCTACTACCGACGGACAGGGAGGTCAGATACGCAGTATTTT. The full variable domain, its missing parts supplied by reference TRBV7-6 and TRBJ2-3, is GAGVSQSPRYKVTKRGQDVALRCDPISGHVSLYWYRQALGQGPEFLTYFNYEAQQDKSGLPNDRFSAERPEGSISTLTIQRTEQRDSAMYRCASSYYRRTGRSDTQYFGPGTRLTVL.

This clone was picked up one time. V is TRBV6-5 and J is TRBJ1-1, with a weak D call TRBD1 (6 bases). Germline V gene lookup returns CDR1 MNHEY and CDR2 SVGAGI. V was shortened by 7 bases and J by 5 bases, with 17 bases between the two germline ends. The CDR3 is made up of 14 amino acids. CDR3 DNA sequence: TGTGCCAGCAAAAGGATACAGGGAGGGACTGAAGCTTTCTTT. This encodes CASKRIQGGTEAFF.

This clone was observed a few times. The chain couples TRBV10-1 to TRBJ2-7, with 7 bases matching TRBD2. V lost 0 bases, J lost 7 bases, and 6 bases stayed unmatched. Germline V lookup: CDR1 WNHNN, CDR2 SYGVQD (reference sequence). The length of the CDR3 is 14 residues. This CDR3 is CASSESFMGGEQYF. In DNA, the CDR3 is TGCGCCAGCAGTGAGTCGTTTATGGGAGGGGAGCAGTACTTC.

V gene TRBV11-2 combines with J gene TRBJ2-1; 12 nucleotides agree with TRBD2. The CDR3 covers 16 residues. The ends lost 1 base at V and 12 bases at J; junction bases unmatched: 10. Germline V gives CDR1 SGHAT, CDR2 FQNNGV. CDR3 DNA: TGTGCCAGCAGCTTAGGGCGACTAGCGGGAGACGCCGGGCAGTTCTTC. This sequence encodes CASSLGRLAGDAGQFF. The complete variable domain, with remaining parts taken from reference TRBV11-2 and TRBJ2-1, reads EAGVAQSPRYKIIEKRQSVAFWCNPISGHATLYWYQQILGQGPKLLIQFQNNGVVDDSQLPKDRFSAERLKGVDSTLKIQPAKLEDSAVYLCASSLGRLAGDAGQFFGPGTRLTVL.

The chain couples TRBV18 to TRBJ2-1; 7 nucleotides match TRBD2. CDR3 length: 15 residues. Per the germline V gene, CDR1 is KGHSH and CDR2 is LQKENI. V lost 1 base to trimming and J lost 4 bases; unmatched junction nucleotides: 4. The CDR3 DNA follows: TGTGCCAGCTCACCACAAAGCGGGGCTTACAATGAGCAGTTCTTC. This sequence encodes CASSPQSGAYNEQFF.

This clone was seen once. This chain uses TRBV7-8 with TRBJ2-3, with TRBD2 matching 12 bases. There are 16 residues in the CDR3. Germline V gene sequence: CDR1 SGHVS, CDR2 FQNEAQ. J lost 6 bases, V lost 0 bases, and 4 bases had no gene match. CDR3: CASSLAEGLAGDTQYF. DNA of the CDR3: TGTGCCAGCAGCTTAGCGGAGGGACTAGCGGGCGATACGCAGTATTTT.

This clone was observed a single time. CDR3 DNA sequence: TGTGCCAGCAGCCAAGGGGACACCGGTCAGCCCCAGCATTTT. This sequence encodes CASSQGDTGQPQHF. This chain joins TRBV3-1 (or the pseudogene TRBV3-2) and TRBJ1-5, with D possibly TRBD1 on 6 matching bases. CDR1 LGHDT and CDR2 YNNKEL come from the germline V gene (reference sequence). V lost 1 base and J 6 bases, leaving 10 bases between the germline ends. The CDR3 loop spans 14 amino acids.